The source of this T cell receptor (beta chain) is a study of somatic mutations in cytotoxic T cells in rheumatoid arthritis (TCRdb year 2017). Looking at the study overall: Some V beta antibody-stained T-cell populations were flow-sorted on a FACSAria II or Sony SH800 at nearly 100% purity, and sorted V beta1+ cells also underwent TCRB sequencing. Patient and control groups had essentially identical median ages. TCRB deep sequencing covered approximately 64 patients with rheumatoid arthritis along with about 20 healthy controls. The study asked whether expanded CD8+ T-cell clones in newly diagnosed, untreated rheumatoid arthritis carry somatic mutations, and used TCRB deep sequencing to characterize clonality. The research as a whole found: The finding that TRBV07 was slightly underrepresented in patients was left unadjusted for multiple comparisons. CD8+ T-cell clonality did not differ significantly between rheumatoid arthritis patients and age-matched healthy controls. In about an eighth of the roughly 65 patients, more than 20% of CD8+ cells belonged to the largest CD8+ clone, while several identical CD8+ TCRB sequences were shared between blood and synovial fluid. It was unknown which antigens the expanded CD8+ clones targeted, and their absence from virus-specific databases did not exclude viral specificity. In patients, CD8+ clonality rose with age (Spearman r=0.49), which was not the case in healthy controls.

As regards this clone: Which antigen it targets is not known. Base-call qualities are not available, and no considerably larger clone is one nucleotide away.

Genomic DNA underwent TCRB CDR3 sequencing using the immunoSEQ assay. The study's processing was this. Analyses were restricted to productive TCRB rearrangements. Clonality was calculated as a Shannon entropy-based productive clonality index, and a clone was defined by a unique TCRB CDR3 sequence. To calculate repertoire overlap between two samples, the template counts of each clone were considered relative to each sample's total templates. V-gene usage measured by flow cytometry correlated with TCRB sequencing V-gene usage, with a Spearman r of approximately 0.66. The immuneACCESS repertoire file appears here via TCRdb, limited to in-frame rearrangements. These files lack a portion of the clones; in checked studies, under half of the deficit traces to unresolved V genes, and the cause of the others is not known. Clone size and V and J calls were adopted from that table, with D and trimming inferred from the DNA. The sample records more than 35,000 clones, under 85% of which are singletons. The top ten clones comprise approximately 3.2% of the sample.

The roughly 20 healthy controls were blood donors whose buffy coats were used; they had a median age of approximately 58 years (range roughly 20-75), and 45% to 70% were female. Positive magnetic bead selection on an AutoMACS was used to isolate CD4+ and CD8+ cells, with flow cytometry used to check purity. Peripheral blood mononuclear cells were isolated by Ficoll-Paque PLUS density gradient separation. Using Nucleospin Tissue or Tissue XS kits, DNA was extracted from CD4-enriched, CD8-enriched or PBMC samples, with quantification by a Qubit 2.0 fluorometer. CDR3 length: 16 amino acids, cysteine to phenylalanine. Kept here is only the CDR3 DNA, which spans 48 bases and is read in frame from base 1. The germline V gene (reference sequence) sets CDR1 to SEHNR and CDR2 to FQNEAQ. V loses 5 bases of germline sequence and J loses 6 bases, and the interval between the two ends is 20 bases.

Sequenced material: CD8+ T cells sorted from blood. The sequence links TRBV7-9 to TRBJ2-1; the D gene lacks a confident call. The clonotype was recovered from a man aged 35-49 years in good health. The nucleotides read TGTGCCAGCAGCCACCCCAGCGCACCGCCCCTCAATGAGCAGTTCTTC. This codes for CASSHPSAPPLNEQFF.